These 9 T cell receptor beta chains originate from one sample sequenced in a study of shared clonotypes between healthy human individuals. Method: immunoSEQ multiplex PCR; TCRdb's copy keeps in-frame clones and lacks some. The data hold 450,000 to 500,000 clones, with 75% to 85% observed a single time. The specimen sequenced was PBMCs. The receptors shown here come from a woman in her thirties or forties in good health. Some clones in this sample may be carry-over from other donors' samples.

This chain joins TRBV28 and TRBJ1-1, with D possibly matching TRBD1 (5 bases). CDR1 and CDR2 from the germline V gene are MDHEN and SYDVKM. V was pared by 4 bases and J by 1 base, with 10 bases between. The CDR3 sequence is 14 residues long. Written as DNA, the CDR3 is TGTGCCAGCAGTTCGGGGGGAACGAACACTGAAGCTTTCTTT. Protein: CASSSGGTNTEAFF.

This rearrangement joins TRBV2 to TRBJ2-3; 8 positions agree with TRBD1. The germline V gene has CDR1 SNHLY and CDR2 FYNNEI. V lost 8 bases to trimming and J lost 2 bases; unmatched junction nucleotides: 3. The CDR3 is 13 amino acids. The DNA for the CDR3 is TGTGCCAGCCGGGACAGGAACACAGATACGCAGTATTTT. As protein: CASRDRNTDTQYF.

V usage is TRBV29-1 and J usage is TRBJ2-5, with D perhaps assigned TRBD1 or TRBD2 (5 bases each). Trimming cost V 5 bases and J 7 bases, with 14 bases left between them. Per germline, CDR1 SQVTM and CDR2 ANQGSEA. The CDR3 is 12 amino acids. The CDR3, as DNA: TGCAGCGTTCTCACCGGGACGGGGACCCAGTACTTC. Protein product: CSVLTGTGTQYF.

The table lists this clone with many counts. CDR3 nucleotide sequence: TGTGCCAGCAGTTACGCCGCAGGGAGCCCAGATACGCAGTATTTT. Its protein is CASSYAAGSPDTQYF. V usage is TRBV6-5 and J usage is TRBJ2-3; either TRBD1 or TRBD2 may fit D (5 bases each). V was clipped by 2 bases and J by 4 bases, with 13 bases between them. This CDR3 comprises 15 residues. Germline V CDR1 and CDR2: MNHEY, SVGAGI.

This chain links TRBV5-6 with TRBJ1-1; the match to TRBD1 covers 8 bases. Germline V gene sequence: CDR1 SGHDT, CDR2 YYEEEE. The CDR3 has 15 residues. V lost 4 bases to trimming and J lost 1 base; unmatched junction nucleotides: 6. The CDR3 DNA follows: TGTGCCAGCAGCGACAGGGGAAATTGGAACACTGAAGCTTTCTTT. Its protein is CASSDRGNWNTEAFF.

The chain couples TRBV7-3 to TRBJ2-7; a weak D match, TRBD1 (6 bases). Germline V CDR1 and CDR2: SGHTA, FQGTGA. The CDR3 is 14 amino acids. Trimming shortened V by 2 bases and J by 0 bases, and 8 bases separated the two germline ends. CDR3 DNA: TGTGCCAGCAGCTTAGGGGGCACCTCCTACGAGCAGTACTTC. This codes for CASSLGGTSYEQYF.

Only a few counts were recorded for this clone. The chain joins TRBV2 to TRBJ1-1, with D tentatively TRBD1 (6 bases). Germline assignment: CDR1 SNHLY and CDR2 FYNNEI. This CDR3 comprises 12 residues. Trimming pared 5 bases from V and 7 bases from J, leaving 11 bases between. CDR3 DNA: TGTGCCAGCAGTCAGGACAGCCTTGAAGCTTTCTTT. Its protein product is CASSQDSLEAFF. The whole variable domain, remainder taken from reference TRBV2 and TRBJ1-1, is EPEVTQTPSHQVTQMGQEVILRCVPISNHLYFYWYRQILGQKVEFLVSFYNNEISEKSEIFDDQFSVERPDGSNFTLKIRSTKLEDSAMYFCASSQDSLEAFFGQGTRLTVV.

This clone was counted once. The rearrangement uses TRBV5-1 and TRBJ2-3; 9 bases match TRBD2. Germline CDR1 SGHRS, CDR2 YFSETQ. V trimming: 0 bases; J trimming: 3 bases; junction bases outside the gene matches: 5. The CDR3 length is 16 residues. The DNA of the CDR3 is TGCGCCAGCAGCTTGGTTAGCGGGAGTCGGACAGATACGCAGTATTTT. Amino acids: CASSLVSGSRTDTQYF.

The chain recombines TRBV7-9 with TRBJ2-3, with TRBD1 as a possible D gene (5 bases). The CDR3 has 14 residues. V was cut by 5 bases and J by 1 base, with 10 bases left in between. In germline, CDR1 is SEHNR, CDR2 FQNEAQ (reference sequence). The DNA for the CDR3 is TGTGCCAGCAGCCCTAAGACAGGCACAGATACGCAGTATTTT. Protein: CASSPKTGTDTQYF. Filled out from reference TRBV7-9 and TRBJ2-3, the complete variable domain reads DTGVSQNPRHKITKRGQNVTFRCDPISEHNRLYWYRQTLGQGPEFLTYFQNEAQLEKSRLLSDRFSAERPKGSFSTLEIQRTEQGDSAMYLCASSPKTGTDTQYFGPGTRLTVL.